Listed below are T cell receptor beta chains from one sample, sequenced in a study of T cell responses to AZD1222 COVID-19 vaccine. The repertoire was sequenced with immunoSEQ multiplex PCR; TCRdb's copy has only in-frame clones and lacks some. The data hold some 90,000 clones, with approximately 91% observed a single time. The input for sequencing was peripheral blood, taken on day 0 of AZD1222 vaccination. These receptors all stem from an adult in good health. Both conserved end residues are trimmed from each CDR3. Some rows mark clone size as missing; the rest say once, few, many or name a class of expanded clone.

V: TRBV19; size: -; CDR3: ASSVGWEQPQH
V: TRBV3-1/TRBV3-2; size: -; CDR3: ASSQPYPGQSSNQPQH
V: TRBV6-5; size: -; CDR3: ASSPQGENQPQH
V: TRBV9; size: -; CDR3: ASSVAQGIAEAF
V: TRBV7-9; size: -; CDR3: ASSLGAANTGELF
V: TRBV7-9; size: once; CDR3: ALESVTGEKLF
V: TRBV11-2; size: few; CDR3: ASRPNRGREGYT
V: TRBV7-6; size: -; CDR3: ASSSTRGPYGYT
V: TRBV7-9; size: -; CDR3: ASSLGTDRVKPYEQY
V: TRBV28; size: -; CDR3: ASFSGSFEQY
V: TRBV7-9; size: -; CDR3: ASSSAGSGNTIY
V: TRBV3-1/TRBV3-2; size: -; CDR3: ASSRGSGSPNEKLF
V: TRBV25-1; size: -; CDR3: ASSRDRVGGYT
V: TRBV19; size: -; CDR3: ATTGGAGTEAF
V: TRBV24-1; size: -; CDR3: ATSDAGTSSGLGYNEQF